This TCR beta chain was identified in a study of tumor-infiltrating lymphocytes in primary liver carcinoma. Study-wide background: Surgeons resected the patients' primary liver carcinomas.

Making TCR beta cDNA involved 400 to 600 ng total RNA and a constant-region primer. Construction of TCR beta libraries relied on three successive nested multiplex PCR rounds employing slightly modified ARM-PCR. It was with TRBV1-TRBV30 forward primers and a C-beta reverse primer that the first two PCR rounds were run, at 10 cycles each. TCRdb redid the calling of the multiplex PCR reads with MiXCR, one entry per CDR3 protein. The sample includes almost 200,000 distinct CDR3 sequences, less than 70% of them seen just once. V dropped 10 bases and J dropped 2; count of bases not matched to a gene: 12. The CDR3 is made up of 15 amino acids. Germline CDR1 SEHNR, CDR2 FQNEAQ (reference sequence). Unsorted whole blood yielded blood RNA, and germline DNA was extracted as well.

This receptor was obtained from a woman aged 55-69 years with primary liver carcinoma and hepatitis B virus infection. The source material was peripheral blood. The chain links TRBV7-9 to TRBJ2-7; TRBD1 matches at 9 bases. The CDR3 DNA follows: TGTGCCAACAGTCCGGACAGGGGAAGGGCCTACGAGCAGTACTTC. It is translated as CANSPDRGRAYEQYF.